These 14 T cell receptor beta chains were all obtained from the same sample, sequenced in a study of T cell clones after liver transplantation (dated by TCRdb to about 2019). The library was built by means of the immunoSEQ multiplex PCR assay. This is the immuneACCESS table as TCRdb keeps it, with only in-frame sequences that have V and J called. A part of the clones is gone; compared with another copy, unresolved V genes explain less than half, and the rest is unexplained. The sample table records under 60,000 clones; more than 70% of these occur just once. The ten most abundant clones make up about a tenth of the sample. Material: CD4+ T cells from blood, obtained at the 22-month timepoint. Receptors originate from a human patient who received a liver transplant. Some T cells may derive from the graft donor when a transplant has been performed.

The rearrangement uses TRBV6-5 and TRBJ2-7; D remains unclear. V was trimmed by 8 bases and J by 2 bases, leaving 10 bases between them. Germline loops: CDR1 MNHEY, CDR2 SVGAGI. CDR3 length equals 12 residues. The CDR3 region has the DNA TGTGCCAGCGGTAAGGTTGCCTACGAGCAGTACTTC. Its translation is CASGKVAYEQYF.

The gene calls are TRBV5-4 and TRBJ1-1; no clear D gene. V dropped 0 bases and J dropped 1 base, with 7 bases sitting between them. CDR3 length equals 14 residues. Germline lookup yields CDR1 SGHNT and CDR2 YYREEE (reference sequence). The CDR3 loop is CASSLEATNTEAFF. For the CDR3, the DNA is TGTGCCAGCAGCTTGGAGGCGACGAACACTGAAGCTTTCTTT.

DNA of the CDR3: TGCAGCGTTGAGAAGGGGCTCGAGCAGTACTTC. Translated, it gives CSVEKGLEQYF. V usage is TRBV29-1 and J usage is TRBJ2-7; TRBD1 is a possible D gene (5 bases). The length of the CDR3 is 11 residues. V was pared by 3 bases and J by 6 bases, with 9 bases between. The germline V gene encodes CDR1 SQVTM and CDR2 ANQGSEA.

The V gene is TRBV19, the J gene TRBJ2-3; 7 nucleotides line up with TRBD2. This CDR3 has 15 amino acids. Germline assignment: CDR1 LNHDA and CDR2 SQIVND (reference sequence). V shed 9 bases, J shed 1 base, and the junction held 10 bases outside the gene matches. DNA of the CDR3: TGTGCCAGCGCTCCAAGCGGGGTTGGCACAGATACGCAGTATTTT. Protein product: CASAPSGVGTDTQYF.

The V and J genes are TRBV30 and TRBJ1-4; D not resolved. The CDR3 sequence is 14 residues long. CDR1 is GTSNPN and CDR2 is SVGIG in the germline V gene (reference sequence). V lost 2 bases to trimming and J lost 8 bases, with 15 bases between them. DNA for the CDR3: TGTGCCTGGAGTACTCAGGACTTTGACGAAAAACTGTTTTTT. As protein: CAWSTQDFDEKLFF. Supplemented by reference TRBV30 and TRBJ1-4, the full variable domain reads SQTIHQWPATLVQPVGSPLSLECTVEGTSNPNLYWYRQAAGRGLQLLFYSVGIGQISSEVPQNLSASRPQDRQFILSSKKLLLSDSGFYLCAWSTQDFDEKLFFGSGTQLSVL.

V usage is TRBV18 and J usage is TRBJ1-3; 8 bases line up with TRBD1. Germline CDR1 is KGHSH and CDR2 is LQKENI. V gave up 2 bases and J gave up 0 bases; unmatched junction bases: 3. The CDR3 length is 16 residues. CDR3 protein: CASSPSGQDSGNTIYF. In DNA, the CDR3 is TGTGCCAGCTCACCATCGGGACAGGACTCTGGAAACACCATATATTTT. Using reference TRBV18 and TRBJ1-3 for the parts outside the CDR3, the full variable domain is NAGVMQNPRHLVRRRGQEARLRCSPMKGHSHVYWYRQLPEEGLKFMVYLQKENIIDESGMPKERFSAEFPKEGPSILRIQQVVRGDSAAYFCASSPSGQDSGNTIYFGEGSWLTVV.

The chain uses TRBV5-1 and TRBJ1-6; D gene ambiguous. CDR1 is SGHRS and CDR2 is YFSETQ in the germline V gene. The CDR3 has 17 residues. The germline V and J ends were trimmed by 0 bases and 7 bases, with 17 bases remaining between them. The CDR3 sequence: CASSLAASQRRNSPLHF. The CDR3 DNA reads TGCGCCAGCAGCTTGGCGGCGTCACAGCGTCGAAATTCACCCCTCCACTTT.

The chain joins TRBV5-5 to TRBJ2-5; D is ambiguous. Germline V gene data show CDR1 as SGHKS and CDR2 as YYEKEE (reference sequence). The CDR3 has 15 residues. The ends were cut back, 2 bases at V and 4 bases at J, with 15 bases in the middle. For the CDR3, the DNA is TGTGCCAGCAGCTTCTCGCTAGGGCGGCGAGAGACCCAGTACTTC. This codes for CASSFSLGRRETQYF.

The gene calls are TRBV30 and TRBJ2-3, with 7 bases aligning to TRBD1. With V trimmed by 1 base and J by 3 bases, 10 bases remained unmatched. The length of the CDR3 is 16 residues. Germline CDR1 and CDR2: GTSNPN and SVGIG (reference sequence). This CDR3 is CAWSGIRQGMTDTQYF. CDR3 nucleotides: TGTGCCTGGAGTGGAATCCGACAGGGAATGACAGATACGCAGTATTTT.

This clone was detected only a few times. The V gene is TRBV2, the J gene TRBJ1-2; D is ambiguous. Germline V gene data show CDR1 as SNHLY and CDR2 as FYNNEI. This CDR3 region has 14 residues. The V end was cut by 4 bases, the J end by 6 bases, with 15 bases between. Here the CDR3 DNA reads TGTGCCAGCAGTGTACATTATTTTGGGGATGGCTACACCTTC. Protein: CASSVHYFGDGYTF. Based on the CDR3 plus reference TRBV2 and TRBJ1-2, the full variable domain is EPEVTQTPSHQVTQMGQEVILRCVPISNHLYFYWYRQILGQKVEFLVSFYNNEISEKSEIFDDQFSVERPDGSNFTLKIRSTKLEDSAMYFCASSVHYFGDGYTFGSGTRLTVV.

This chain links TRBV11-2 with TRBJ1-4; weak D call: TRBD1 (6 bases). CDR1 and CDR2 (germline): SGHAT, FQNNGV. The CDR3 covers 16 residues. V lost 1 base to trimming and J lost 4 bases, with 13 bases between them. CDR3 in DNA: TGTGCCAGCAGCTTAGCGGGGGCAGGGATTAATGAAAAACTGTTTTTT. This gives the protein CASSLAGAGINEKLFF.

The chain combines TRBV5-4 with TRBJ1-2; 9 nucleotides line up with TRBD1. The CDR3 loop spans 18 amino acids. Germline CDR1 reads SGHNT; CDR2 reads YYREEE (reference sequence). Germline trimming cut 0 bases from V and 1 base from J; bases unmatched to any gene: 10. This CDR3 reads CASSLGARGQGLNYGYTF. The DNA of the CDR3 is TGTGCCAGCAGCTTGGGAGCCCGAGGACAGGGGCTTAACTATGGCTACACCTTC.

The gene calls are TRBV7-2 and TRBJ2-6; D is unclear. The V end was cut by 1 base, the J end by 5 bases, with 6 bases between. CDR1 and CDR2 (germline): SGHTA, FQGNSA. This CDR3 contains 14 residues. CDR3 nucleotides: TGTGCCAGCAGCTTAGGGTCTAGGGCCAACGTCCTGACTTTC. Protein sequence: CASSLGSRANVLTF.

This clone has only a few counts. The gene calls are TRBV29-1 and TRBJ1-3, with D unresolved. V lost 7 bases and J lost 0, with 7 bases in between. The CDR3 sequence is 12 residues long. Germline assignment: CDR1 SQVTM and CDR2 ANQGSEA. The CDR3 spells CSAKDSGNTIYF. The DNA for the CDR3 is TGCAGCGCAAAGGACTCTGGAAACACCATATATTTT. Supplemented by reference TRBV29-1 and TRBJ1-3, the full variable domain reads SAVISQKPSRDICQRGTSLTIQCQVDSQVTMMFWYRQQPGQSLTLIATANQGSEATYESGFVIDKFPISRPNLTFSTLTVSNMSPEDSSIYLCSAKDSGNTIYFGEGSWLTVV.